The T cell receptor (beta chain) under discussion was sequenced for a study of cytomegalovirus exposure and HLA in healthy donors. Whole-study results and caveats: Presence/absence analyses assumed roughly uniform sequencing depth across donors. Most observed TCR sequences were rare, whereas some public TCRs were detected in many donors. Cytomegalovirus-associated TCR beta chains were listed, numbering some 170.

Trimming pared 5 bases from V and 7 bases from J, leaving 14 bases between. The CDR3 runs 14 residues. Per the germline V gene, CDR1 is LNHDA and CDR2 is SQIVND (reference sequence). About this clone itself: Antigen: not known.

PCR was performed using 60 Vbeta and 13 Jbeta primers. Assay used: immunoSEQ multiplex PCR; TCRdb lists only in-frame clones, some missing. Seen here are 180,000 or so clones, around nine tenths observed once, and the top ten hold roughly 0.34%. Sequencing used PBMCs. J is TRBJ2-2 and V is TRBV19; D is perhaps TRBD1 (6 bases). The sequence was obtained from a woman in her thirties in good health and CMV-seronegative. The CDR3 bases are TGTGCCAGTAGTCGTTGGACAGAGGTCGGGGAGCTGTTTTTT. It yields the protein CASSRWTEVGELFF.